This T cell receptor (beta chain) was found in a study of OX40 agonist ivuxolimab in advanced cancers. The overall study: The study treated patients with ivuxolimab, an agonistic anti-OX40 (CD134) antibody. The group had a mean age of 60 years, ranged from about 23 to 79, and was roughly 80% male.

Clones were read by immunoSEQ multiplex PCR, and TCRdb kept only the in-frame ones, dropping some. The sample shows 75,000 to 95,000 clones, just over 90% of them seen only once. Trimming took off 6 bases at V and 6 bases at J, with 19 bases between the two ends. Germline-derived CDR1 and CDR2 are SGHRS and YFSETQ. This CDR3 is built from 14 residues. With respect to this clone: Its antigen is undetermined.

Study-wide results and limits: CD8+ T cells (on average) carried more expanded clones than CD4+ T cells. The antigen specificity of the peripheral T cells (those that were expanded) was not determined.

The chain has TRBV5-1 and TRBJ2-7, with TRBD2 as a possible D gene (5 bases). The source material was CD4+ or CD8+ T cells sorted from blood, sampled in a trial of the OX40 agonist ivuxolimab. This TCR came from an adult with an advanced solid tumor such as melanoma, head and neck, liver or kidney cancer. CDR3 protein: CASTEGRKPSEQYF. The CDR3 DNA follows: TGCGCCAGCACCGAGGGAAGGAAACCCTCCGAGCAGTACTTC.